This is a list of T cell receptor beta chains from one sample in a study of Ad26.COV2.S vaccination and SARS-CoV-2 variants. Only in-frame clones appear in the TCRdb table, and some are missing; sequencing was by immunoSEQ multiplex PCR. Of fewer than 800,000 clones listed, 70% to 90% were seen once; the top ten hold around 1.4%. This material consisted of peripheral blood, taken in a trial of Ad26.COV2.S vaccine versus placebo. These receptors all stem from a person aged 18 to 65 who received the Ad26.COV2.S COVID-19 vaccine or a placebo. Both conserved end residues are part of each CDR3. A D gene is named only where the DNA matches it firmly. Clone sizes are given selectively: once, few, many, or a class where the clone is expanded.

J gene: TRBJ1-4; clone size: .; V gene: TRBV25-1; D gene: .; CDR3 DNA: TGTGCCAGTATTGGGGAGAAAAAACTGTTTTTT; CDR3 protein: CASIGEKKLFF
J gene: TRBJ2-5; clone size: .; V gene: TRBV7-9; D gene: .; CDR3 DNA: TGTGCCAGCAGCTTCTGGCTACAAGAGACCCAGTACTTC; CDR3 protein: CASSFWLQETQYF
J gene: TRBJ2-5; clone size: .; V gene: TRBV2; D gene: .; CDR3 DNA: TGTGCCAGCATGTACCAAGAGACCCAGTACTTC; CDR3 protein: CASMYQETQYF
J gene: TRBJ1-3; clone size: .; V gene: TRBV9; D gene: .; CDR3 DNA: TGTGCCAGCAGCCCTCGTATCGTACCCTCTGGAAACACCATATATTTT; CDR3 protein: CASSPRIVPSGNTIYF
J gene: TRBJ1-3; clone size: .; V gene: TRBV30; D gene: .; CDR3 DNA: TGTGCCTGGAGTGTCCGGGCCGGGACCTATGGAAACACCATATATTTT; CDR3 protein: CAWSVRAGTYGNTIYF
J gene: TRBJ1-1; clone size: .; V gene: TRBV7-9; D gene: .; CDR3 DNA: TGTGCCAGCAGCAACGGGGGGATGGGCGTGAACACTGAAGCTTTCTTT; CDR3 protein: CASSNGGMGVNTEAFF
J gene: TRBJ2-5; clone size: .; V gene: TRBV7-2; D gene: TRBD2; CDR3 DNA: TGTGCCAGCAGCTCGGGAGGTAGCGAGACCCAGTACTTC; CDR3 protein: CASSSGGSETQYF
J gene: TRBJ1-1; clone size: .; V gene: TRBV6-5; D gene: .; CDR3 DNA: TGTGCCAGCAGCCTACGTACCGGACACCAACCTTCCTTCTTT; CDR3 protein: CASSLRTGHQPSFF
J gene: TRBJ2-4; clone size: .; V gene: TRBV6-5; D gene: .; CDR3 DNA: TGTGCCAGTCAGGGGGGAGGCAAAAACATTCAGTACTTC; CDR3 protein: CASQGGGKNIQYF
J gene: TRBJ1-3; clone size: .; V gene: TRBV7-9; D gene: .; CDR3 DNA: TGTGCCAGCAGCTGGACCCGGGACACTCGCTCTGGAAACACCATATATTTT; CDR3 protein: CASSWTRDTRSGNTIYF
J gene: TRBJ1-1; clone size: .; V gene: TRBV9; D gene: .; CDR3 DNA: TGTGCCAGCAGCCCGAGGGCAGGGAACACTGAAGCTTTCTTT; CDR3 protein: CASSPRAGNTEAFF
J gene: TRBJ1-2; clone size: .; V gene: TRBV10-3; D gene: .; CDR3 DNA: TGTGCCATCAGTGGGGGGCAGTTTAACTATGGCTACACCTTC; CDR3 protein: CAISGGQFNYGYTF
J gene: TRBJ2-7; clone size: .; V gene: TRBV6-6; D gene: TRBD1; CDR3 DNA: TGTGCCAGCAGTTACAGGACCGGGACAGGGGGCAATGAGCAGTACTTC; CDR3 protein: CASSYRTGTGGNEQYF
J gene: TRBJ2-1; clone size: .; V gene: TRBV6-5; D gene: .; CDR3 DNA: TGTGCCAGCAGTCGCGGTCTTCAGGTCTACAATGAGCAGTTCTTC; CDR3 protein: CASSRGLQVYNEQFF
J gene: TRBJ1-4; clone size: .; V gene: TRBV14; D gene: TRBD1; CDR3 DNA: TGTGCCAGCAGCCAGATGACAGGGGCAATTGAAAAACTGTTTTTT; CDR3 protein: CASSQMTGAIEKLFF
J gene: TRBJ2-5; clone size: once; V gene: TRBV7-2; D gene: TRBD1; CDR3 DNA: TGTGCCAGCAGCTGGGGACAGGGCCAAGAGACCCAGTACTTC; CDR3 protein: CASSWGQGQETQYF
J gene: TRBJ2-1; clone size: .; V gene: TRBV19; D gene: .; CDR3 DNA: TGTGCCACCAGGGGTGGGGGGGCGCACAATGAGCAGTTCTTC; CDR3 protein: CATRGGGAHNEQFF
J gene: TRBJ2-1; clone size: .; V gene: TRBV13; D gene: TRBD1; CDR3 DNA: TGTGCCAGCAGCTCGCCGGGACAGGGGTTAAATGAGCAGTTCTTC; CDR3 protein: CASSSPGQGLNEQFF
J gene: TRBJ1-5; clone size: .; V gene: TRBV7-2; D gene: TRBD1; CDR3 DNA: TGTGCCAGCAGCGTAGGGACAGGGAGCAATCAGCCCCAGCATTTT; CDR3 protein: CASSVGTGSNQPQHF
J gene: TRBJ2-1; clone size: .; V gene: TRBV19; D gene: .; CDR3 DNA: TGTGCCAGTAGTATAACGGTGGGACCCGAGCAGTTCTTC; CDR3 protein: CASSITVGPEQFF
J gene: TRBJ2-1; clone size: .; V gene: TRBV4-3; D gene: .; CDR3 DNA: TGCGCCAGCAGCCAAGATTCCTACACTAGTAGACCAGACAATGAGCAGTTCTTC; CDR3 protein: CASSQDSYTSRPDNEQFF
J gene: TRBJ1-3; clone size: .; V gene: TRBV6-6; D gene: .; CDR3 DNA: TGTGCCAGTGAGGGGACTGACTCTGGAAACACCATATATTTT; CDR3 protein: CASEGTDSGNTIYF
J gene: TRBJ2-5; clone size: .; V gene: TRBV6-5; D gene: TRBD1; CDR3 DNA: TGTGCCAGCAGTTCTGACAGGGGTCGGCAGACCCAGTACTTC; CDR3 protein: CASSSDRGRQTQYF
J gene: TRBJ2-2; clone size: .; V gene: TRBV9; D gene: TRBD1; CDR3 DNA: TGTGCCAGCAGCGTTTTGGGGACAGTGAACACCGGGGAGCTGTTTTTT; CDR3 protein: CASSVLGTVNTGELFF
J gene: TRBJ1-5; clone size: .; V gene: TRBV2; D gene: .; CDR3 DNA: TGTGCCAGCAGTGGGGTGGACGGGCGGCAGCCCCAGCATTTT; CDR3 protein: CASSGVDGRQPQHF
J gene: TRBJ2-7; clone size: few; V gene: TRBV5-1; D gene: .; CDR3 DNA: TGCGCCAGCAGCAGAGGTGGTTACGAGCAGTACTTC; CDR3 protein: CASSRGGYEQYF
J gene: TRBJ1-2; clone size: .; V gene: TRBV10-3; D gene: .; CDR3 DNA: TGTGCCACCACCCCCGGGTCCTGGGAGGGCTACACCTTC; CDR3 protein: CATTPGSWEGYTF
J gene: TRBJ2-1; clone size: .; V gene: TRBV29-1; D gene: .; CDR3 DNA: TGCAGCGTTGTTGGGCCGGCGGAGCAGTTCTTC; CDR3 protein: CSVVGPAEQFF
J gene: TRBJ2-5; clone size: .; V gene: TRBV30; D gene: .; CDR3 DNA: TGTGCCTGGAGCTTGATTAGGGAGACCCAGTACTTC; CDR3 protein: CAWSLIRETQYF
J gene: TRBJ1-6; clone size: once; V gene: TRBV27; D gene: .; CDR3 DNA: TGTGCCAGCTCCCCCCGGGGACCGTCATATAATTCACCCCTCCACTTT; CDR3 protein: CASSPRGPSYNSPLHF
J gene: TRBJ1-4; clone size: .; V gene: TRBV7-2; D gene: .; CDR3 DNA: TGTGCCAGCAGCTTGAGTAGCCCTAATGAAAAACTGTTTTTT; CDR3 protein: CASSLSSPNEKLFF
J gene: TRBJ1-5; clone size: .; V gene: TRBV10-3; D gene: .; CDR3 DNA: TGTGCCGCCGGACAGCAAGATCAGCCCCAGCATTTT; CDR3 protein: CAAGQQDQPQHF
J gene: TRBJ1-5; clone size: .; V gene: TRBV6-5; D gene: .; CDR3 DNA: TGTGCCAGCACTTCGCAGGGGAATCAGCCCCAGCATTTT; CDR3 protein: CASTSQGNQPQHF
J gene: TRBJ2-7; clone size: .; V gene: TRBV9; D gene: .; CDR3 DNA: TGTGCCAGCAGCAGCCGGGACTTCTCCTACGAGCAGTACTTC; CDR3 protein: CASSSRDFSYEQYF
J gene: TRBJ2-5; clone size: .; V gene: TRBV6-2/TRBV6-3; D gene: .; CDR3 DNA: TGTGCCAGCAGTCTCCCCCCGAGGGCCCAGTACTTC; CDR3 protein: CASSLPPRAQYF
J gene: TRBJ1-5; clone size: .; V gene: TRBV6-5; D gene: .; CDR3 DNA: TGTGCCAGCGAGGAGGGGAATCAGCCCCAGCATTTT; CDR3 protein: CASEEGNQPQHF
J gene: TRBJ2-1; clone size: .; V gene: TRBV7-9; D gene: TRBD2; CDR3 DNA: TGTGCCAGCAGCTTACTAGCGGGAGGGAGCGAGCAGTTCTTC; CDR3 protein: CASSLLAGGSEQFF
J gene: TRBJ1-4; clone size: .; V gene: TRBV9; D gene: .; CDR3 DNA: TGTGCCAGCAGCGTAAGGTCAAGACGGCGAGATGAAAAACTGTTTTTT; CDR3 protein: CASSVRSRRRDEKLFF
J gene: TRBJ1-1; clone size: .; V gene: TRBV2; D gene: .; CDR3 DNA: TGTGCCAGCAGTGCGGGCATGAACACTGAAGCTTTCTTT; CDR3 protein: CASSAGMNTEAFF
J gene: TRBJ1-2; clone size: .; V gene: TRBV6-5; D gene: TRBD1; CDR3 DNA: TGTGCCAGCAGTACGACAGGGAACTATGGCTACACCTTC; CDR3 protein: CASSTTGNYGYTF
J gene: TRBJ2-2; clone size: .; V gene: TRBV10-3; D gene: TRBD2; CDR3 DNA: TGTGCCATCAGTGAGTCGTCTAGCGGGTGGAACACCGGGGAGCTGTTTTTT; CDR3 protein: CAISESSSGWNTGELFF
J gene: TRBJ2-4; clone size: once; V gene: TRBV7-2; D gene: TRBD1; CDR3 DNA: TGTGCCAGCAGTCCGAGATCCGGGACAGGGGGCCTAGCCAAAAACATTCAGTACTTC; CDR3 protein: CASSPRSGTGGLAKNIQYF
J gene: TRBJ2-2; clone size: .; V gene: TRBV14; D gene: .; CDR3 DNA: TGTGCCAGCAGCCCCCTTGGCGGGATCACCGGGGAGCTGTTTTTT; CDR3 protein: CASSPLGGITGELFF
J gene: TRBJ1-2; clone size: .; V gene: TRBV10-3; D gene: .; CDR3 DNA: TGTGCCATCAGTGGCTTGGTTACCGTATCTAACTATGGCTACACCTTC; CDR3 protein: CAISGLVTVSNYGYTF
J gene: TRBJ1-6; clone size: .; V gene: TRBV25-1; D gene: .; CDR3 DNA: TGTGCCAGCAGTTCTGACAAAACTAGCTCCTATAATTCACCCCTCCACTTT; CDR3 protein: CASSSDKTSSYNSPLHF